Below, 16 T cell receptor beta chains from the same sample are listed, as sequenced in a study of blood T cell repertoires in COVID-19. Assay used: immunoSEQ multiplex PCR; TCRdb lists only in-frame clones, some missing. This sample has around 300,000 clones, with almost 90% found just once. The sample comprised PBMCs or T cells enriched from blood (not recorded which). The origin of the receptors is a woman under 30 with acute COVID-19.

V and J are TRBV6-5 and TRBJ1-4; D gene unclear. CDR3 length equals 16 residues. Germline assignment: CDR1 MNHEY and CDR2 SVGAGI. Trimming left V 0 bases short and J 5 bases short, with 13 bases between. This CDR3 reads CASSYSSTGPNEKLFF. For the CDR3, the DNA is TGTGCCAGCAGTTACTCGTCGACGGGTCCGAATGAAAAACTGTTTTTT.

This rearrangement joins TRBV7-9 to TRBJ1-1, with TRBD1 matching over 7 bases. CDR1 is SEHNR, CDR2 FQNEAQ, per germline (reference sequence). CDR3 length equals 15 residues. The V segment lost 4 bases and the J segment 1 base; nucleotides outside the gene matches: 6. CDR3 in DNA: TGTGCCAGCAGCTCTGACAGGGATGGGAACACTGAAGCTTTCTTT. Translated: CASSSDRDGNTEAFF.

CDR3 protein: CASSLVTQISGANVLTF. Written as DNA, the CDR3 is TGTGCCAGCAGCCTAGTTACCCAAATCTCTGGGGCCAACGTCCTGACTTTC. The genes are TRBV3-1 (or the pseudogene TRBV3-2) and TRBJ2-6, with D unclear. The CDR3 has 17 residues. CDR1 and CDR2 (germline): LGHDT, YNNKEL (reference sequence). Trimming pared 4 bases from V and 0 bases from J, leaving 13 bases between.

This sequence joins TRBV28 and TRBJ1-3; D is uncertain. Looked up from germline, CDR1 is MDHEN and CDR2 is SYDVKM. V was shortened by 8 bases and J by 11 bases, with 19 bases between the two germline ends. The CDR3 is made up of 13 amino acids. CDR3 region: CASFTDEGRPIYF. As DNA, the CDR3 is TGTGCCAGCTTTACGGATGAGGGCAGGCCCATATATTTT.

CDR3 protein: CANKQGSVTEAFF. CDR3 bases: TGTGCCAACAAACAGGGATCGGTCACTGAAGCTTTCTTT. The chain combines TRBV7-9 with TRBJ1-1, with D possibly matching TRBD1 (6 bases). Germline CDR1 SEHNR, CDR2 FQNEAQ (reference sequence). The V end was cut by 10 bases, the J end by 4 bases, with 16 bases between. This CDR3 is built from 13 residues.

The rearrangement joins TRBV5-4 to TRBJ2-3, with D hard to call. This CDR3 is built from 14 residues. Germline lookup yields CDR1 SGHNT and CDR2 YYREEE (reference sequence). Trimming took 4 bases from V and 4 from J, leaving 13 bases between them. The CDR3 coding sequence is TGTGCCAGCAGCCCCAGACTTGATCCAGATACGCAGTATTTT. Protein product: CASSPRLDPDTQYF.

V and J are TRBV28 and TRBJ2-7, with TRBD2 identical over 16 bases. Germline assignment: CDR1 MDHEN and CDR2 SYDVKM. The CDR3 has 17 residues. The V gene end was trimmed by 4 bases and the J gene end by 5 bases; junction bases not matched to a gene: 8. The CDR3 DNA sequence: TGTGCCAGCAGTTCCGGGACTAGCGGGAGGGTGGGCCACGAGCAGTACTTC. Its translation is CASSSGTSGRVGHEQYF.

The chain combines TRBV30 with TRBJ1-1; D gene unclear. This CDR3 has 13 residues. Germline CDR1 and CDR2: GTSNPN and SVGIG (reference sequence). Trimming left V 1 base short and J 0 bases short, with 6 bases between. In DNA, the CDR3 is TGTGCCTGGAGTGGAGTTATGAACACTGAAGCTTTCTTT. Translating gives CAWSGVMNTEAFF.

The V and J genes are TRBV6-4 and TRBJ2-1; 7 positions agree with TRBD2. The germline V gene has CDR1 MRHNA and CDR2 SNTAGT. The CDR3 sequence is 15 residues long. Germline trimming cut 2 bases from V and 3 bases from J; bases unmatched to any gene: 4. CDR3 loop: CASSDEASGYNEQFF. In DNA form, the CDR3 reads TGTGCCAGCAGTGACGAGGCTAGCGGCTACAATGAGCAGTTCTTC.

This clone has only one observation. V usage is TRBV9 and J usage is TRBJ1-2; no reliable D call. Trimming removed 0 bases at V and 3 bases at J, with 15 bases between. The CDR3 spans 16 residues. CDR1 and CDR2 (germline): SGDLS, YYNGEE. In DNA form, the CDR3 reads TGTGCCAGCAGCGTAGGCCCTGACCGAGGAGACTATGGCTACACCTTC. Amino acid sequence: CASSVGPDRGDYGYTF.

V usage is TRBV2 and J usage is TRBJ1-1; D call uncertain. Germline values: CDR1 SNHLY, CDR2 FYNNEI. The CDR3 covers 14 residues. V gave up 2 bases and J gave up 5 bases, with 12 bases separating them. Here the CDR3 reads CASSESGLSTEAFF. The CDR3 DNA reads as TGTGCCAGCAGTGAATCCGGGTTAAGTACTGAAGCTTTCTTT.

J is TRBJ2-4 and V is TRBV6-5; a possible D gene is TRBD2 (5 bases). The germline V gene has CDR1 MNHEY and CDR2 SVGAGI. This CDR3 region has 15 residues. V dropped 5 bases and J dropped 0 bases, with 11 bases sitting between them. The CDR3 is CASSPTSLAKNIQYF. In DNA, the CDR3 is TGTGCCAGCAGTCCAACTAGTTTAGCCAAAAACATTCAGTACTTC.

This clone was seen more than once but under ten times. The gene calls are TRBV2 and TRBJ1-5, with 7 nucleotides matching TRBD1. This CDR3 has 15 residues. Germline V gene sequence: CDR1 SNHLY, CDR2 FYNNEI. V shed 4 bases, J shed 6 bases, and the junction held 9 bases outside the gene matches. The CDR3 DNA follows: TGTGCCAGCAGTGCGACGACAGGGAATATTCAGCCCCAGCATTTT. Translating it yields CASSATTGNIQPQHF.

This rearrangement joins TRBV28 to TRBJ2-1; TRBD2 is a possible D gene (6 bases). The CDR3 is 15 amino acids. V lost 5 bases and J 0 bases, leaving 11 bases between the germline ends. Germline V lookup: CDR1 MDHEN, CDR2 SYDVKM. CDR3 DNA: TGTGCCAGCAGTCCAGCGGGTTACTCCTACAATGAGCAGTTCTTC. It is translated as CASSPAGYSYNEQFF. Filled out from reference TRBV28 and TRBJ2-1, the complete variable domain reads DVKVTQSSRYLVKRTGEKVFLECVQDMDHENMFWYRQDPGLGLRLIYFSYDVKMKEKGDIPEGYSVSREKKERFSLILESASTNQTSMYLCASSPAGYSYNEQFFGPGTRLTVL.

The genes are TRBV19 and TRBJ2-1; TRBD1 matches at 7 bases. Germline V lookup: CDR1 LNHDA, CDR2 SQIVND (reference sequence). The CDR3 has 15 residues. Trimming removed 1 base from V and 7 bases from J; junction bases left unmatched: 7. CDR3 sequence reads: CASSIGSRGWNEQFF. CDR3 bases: TGTGCCAGTAGTATAGGTAGCAGGGGGTGGAATGAGCAGTTCTTC.

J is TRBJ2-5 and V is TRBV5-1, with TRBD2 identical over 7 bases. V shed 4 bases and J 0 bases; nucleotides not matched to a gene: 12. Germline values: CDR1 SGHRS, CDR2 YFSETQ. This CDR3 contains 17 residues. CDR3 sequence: CASSRLGRLADQETQYF. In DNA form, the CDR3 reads TGCGCCAGCAGCCGGTTAGGGAGGCTAGCGGACCAAGAGACCCAGTACTTC. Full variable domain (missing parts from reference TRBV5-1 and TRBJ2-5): KAGVTQTPRYLIKTRGQQVTLSCSPISGHRSVSWYQQTPGQGLQFLFEYFSETQRNKGNFPGRFSGRQFSNSRSEMNVSTLELGDSALYLCASSRLGRLADQETQYFGPGTRLLVL.